This T cell receptor (beta chain) is from a study of T cell responses to AZD1222 COVID-19 vaccine. Findings and limits, study-wide: Every sample of the repertoires postdated the peak T cell response. Regions left unmutated in variants are reportedly the target of nearly half of spike-specific TCRs. Vaccination with two AZD1222 doses was followed by a rise in Spike-specific TCR breadth and depth.

Assay used: immunoSEQ multiplex PCR; TCRdb lists only in-frame clones, some missing. The sample lists about 150,000 clones; approximately 90% were seen once. In germline, CDR1 is KGHSH, CDR2 LQKENI. J gave up 6 bases and V 4 bases, and 15 bases lay outside the gene matches. The CDR3 sequence is 16 residues long. About this clone itself: What it recognizes is unknown.

The specimen comprised peripheral blood, sampled on day 0 of AZD1222 vaccination. The chain employs TRBV18 and TRBJ2-7, with TRBD1 matching over 7 bases. This TCR was recovered from an adult in good health. The CDR3 sequence is CASSLSGRQGVPEQYF. CDR3 nucleotide sequence: TGTGCCAGCTCACTTTCGGGACGTCAGGGGGTTCCCGAGCAGTACTTC.